This T cell receptor (beta chain) was observed in a study of response to subunit inactivated influenza vaccine. Overall study findings and caveats: The authors suggested that every seasonal influenza vaccination recruits few new T cells.

Using its own MiXCR run on the RT-PCR reads, TCRdb lists one record per CDR3 protein. The repertoire has roughly 500,000 distinct CDR3 sequences, approximately 16% of them found once; the top ten carry less than 4%. Concerning this clonotype itself: What it recognizes is unknown.

Deletions cut 3 bases from V and 1 base from J, with 15 bases between. This CDR3 is built from 16 residues. Germline values: CDR1 SGDLS, CDR2 YYNGEE. The sequence was collected from a man between 50 and 75 years old who received an inactivated influenza vaccine. The sequencing used CD4+ T cells sorted from PBMCs, collected around 25 months after vaccination. This chain joins TRBV9 and TRBJ2-3; D ambiguous. The CDR3 region is CASSAGFSSRTDTQYF. The CDR3 DNA follows: TGTGCCAGCAGCGCCGGGTTTAGCTCCCGCACAGATACGCAGTATTTT.